What follows are 15 T cell receptor beta chains derived from one specimen sequenced in a study of cytotoxic CD8 clonotypes in ibrutinib-treated CLL. Sequencing used immunoSEQ multiplex PCR; TCRdb keeps in-frame clones, though not all of them. The top ten hold roughly a tenth of the sample, which has 110,000 to 150,000 clones, roughly 90% seen once. Source: PBMCs, taken after 12 months of ibrutinib treatment. The source is a human donor with chronic lymphocytic leukemia.

The rearrangement links TRBV11-3 to TRBJ2-2; perhaps D is TRBD1 or TRBD2 (5 bases each). Germline V gene lookup returns CDR1 SGHNT and CDR2 YENEEA. The V and J ends lost 1 base and 5 bases respectively, with 11 bases between them. This CDR3 contains 15 residues. The DNA for the CDR3 is TGTGCCAGCAGCTTAGGCGCAGGGAGAACCGGGGAGCTGTTTTTT. This translates into CASSLGAGRTGELFF.

The V gene is TRBV25-1, the J gene TRBJ2-5; 12 positions agree with TRBD2. The CDR3 loop spans 16 amino acids. Germline-derived CDR1 and CDR2 are MGHDK and SYGVNS. The J segment lost 3 bases and the V segment lost 6 bases, leaving 8 bases of the junction unmatched. The CDR3 DNA reads TGTGCCAGCAGCCCAACCCGGACTAGCGGGGAAGAGACCCAGTACTTC. It is translated as CASSPTRTSGEETQYF.

This chain uses TRBV2 with TRBJ2-1, with 7 bases matching TRBD1. The germline gives CDR1 SNHLY, CDR2 FYNNEI. Trimming took 6 bases from V and 4 from J; bases not matched to a gene: 6. The CDR3 loop spans 14 amino acids. CDR3 coding DNA: TGTGCCAGCAGCTGGGGGACAGTTTACAATGAGCAGTTCTTC. Amino acids: CASSWGTVYNEQFF.

This chain connects TRBV10-3 to TRBJ2-1, with 13 bases matching TRBD2. V was pared by 3 bases and J by 9 bases, with 11 bases of the junction left unmatched. This CDR3 is built from 17 residues. Germline V gene lookup returns CDR1 ENHRY and CDR2 SYGVKD. Written as DNA, the CDR3 is TGTGCCATCAGTGAACAAGAGGGACTAGCGGGAAGGGTTGAGCAGTTCTTC. The encoded protein is CAISEQEGLAGRVEQFF.

On this clone itself: One end of the junction does not line up with germline, which may come from a read error. The rearrangement joins TRBV7-3 to TRBJ1-5, with 7 positions matching TRBD1. The germline V gene has CDR1 SGHTA and CDR2 FQGTGA. The CDR3 is 15 amino acids. CDR3 nucleotide sequence: TGTGCCAGCAGCCTAACAGGGGAGCGGGGTCAGCCCCAGCATTTT. Its protein is CASSLTGERGQPQHF.

The V and J genes are TRBV14 and TRBJ2-2; D may be TRBD1 (5 bases). The CDR3 consists of 16 residues. From germline, CDR1 is SGHDN and CDR2 FVKESK. V gave up 6 bases and J gave up 9 bases, with 23 bases separating them. The CDR3 region is CASSPWTSWSYRELFF. The CDR3 DNA reads as TGTGCCAGCAGTCCCTGGACATCCTGGTCATACAGGGAGCTGTTTTTT.

The chain links TRBV6-6 to TRBJ1-2, with D possibly being TRBD1 (6 bases). The V end was cut by 2 bases, the J end by 4 bases, with 14 bases between. Per germline, CDR1 MNHNY and CDR2 SVGAGI (reference sequence). The CDR3 runs 15 residues. The CDR3 here is CASSYPLQGGYGYTF. CDR3 sequence (DNA): TGTGCCAGCAGTTACCCGTTACAGGGCGGCTATGGCTACACCTTC.

The chain uses TRBV5-1 and TRBJ2-5, with TRBD1 matching over 8 bases. Trimming cost V 6 bases and J 6 bases; bases outside gene matches: 10. Germline V gene sequence: CDR1 SGHRS, CDR2 YFSETQ. This CDR3 is 14 amino acids long. CDR3 DNA: TGCGCCAGCAAACTCGGGACAGGCATGAAGACCCAGTACTTC. Translating gives CASKLGTGMKTQYF.

This clone was counted only a few times. The V gene is TRBV15, the J gene TRBJ2-2, with D unresolved. The CDR3 sequence is 13 residues long. The V gene lost 4 bases and the J gene lost 7 bases, with 10 bases spanning the gap. Germline lookup yields CDR1 LNHNV and CDR2 YYDKDF (reference sequence). CDR3 in DNA: TGTGCCACCAGCATCTCAGCCGGCGGGGAGCTGTTTTTT. It translates to CATSISAGGELFF.

The V call is TRBV28, the J call TRBJ1-2, with 7 bases identical to TRBD1. This CDR3 comprises 15 residues. Trimming removed 2 bases from V and 5 bases from J; junction bases left unmatched: 8. Germline V lookup: CDR1 MDHEN, CDR2 SYDVKM. This CDR3 reads CASSLGQAITYGYTF. CDR3 DNA: TGTGCCAGCAGTTTAGGACAGGCAATTACTTATGGCTACACCTTC.

This rearrangement joins TRBV6-5 to TRBJ1-5; no firm D call. Trimming removed 8 bases at V and 3 bases at J, with 11 bases between. CDR1 is MNHEY, CDR2 SVGAGI, per germline. The CDR3 runs to 13 residues. Here the CDR3 reads CASARNYNQPQHF. The DNA for the CDR3 is TGTGCCAGCGCCAGGAACTACAATCAGCCCCAGCATTTT.

The V gene is TRBV6-5, the J gene TRBJ2-1; 10 nucleotides agree with TRBD2. The CDR3 length is 15 residues. The junction had 4 bases not matched to a gene; V was cut back by 0 bases and J by 8 bases. Germline CDR1 MNHEY, CDR2 SVGAGI. The CDR3 DNA sequence: TGTGCCAGCAGTTACTCTAGCGGGAGGTTTGATGAGCAGTTCTTC. It codes for CASSYSSGRFDEQFF.

The V call is TRBV28, the J call TRBJ1-3; D remains unclear. Deletions cut 6 bases from V and 0 bases from J, with 18 bases between. In germline, CDR1 is MDHEN, CDR2 SYDVKM. The CDR3 sequence is 17 residues long. CDR3 loop: CASSLVQVGSSGNTIYF. CDR3 in DNA: TGTGCCAGCAGCCTGGTCCAGGTGGGGAGCTCTGGAAACACCATATATTTT. Supplemented by reference TRBV28 and TRBJ1-3, the full variable domain reads DVKVTQSSRYLVKRTGEKVFLECVQDMDHENMFWYRQDPGLGLRLIYFSYDVKMKEKGDIPEGYSVSREKKERFSLILESASTNQTSMYLCASSLVQVGSSGNTIYFGEGSWLTVV.

The chain uses TRBV18 and TRBJ2-1; D is tentatively TRBD1 or TRBD2 (5 bases each). The CDR3 is 14 amino acids. Per germline, CDR1 KGHSH and CDR2 LQKENI. V was shortened by 0 bases and J by 6 bases, with 9 bases between the two germline ends. The CDR3, as DNA: TGTGCCAGCTCACCACCACTTGGGGGCAATGAGCAGTTCTTC. This sequence encodes CASSPPLGGNEQFF.

There are a few counts of this clone. The rearrangement links TRBV11-2 to TRBJ1-1; TRBD1 agrees at 7 bases. V was pared by 3 bases and J by 2 bases, with 6 bases of the junction left unmatched. Germline V gene data show CDR1 as SGHAT and CDR2 as FQNNGV. The CDR3 spans 15 residues. In DNA form, the CDR3 reads TGTGCCAGCAGCTTCCAAGGGACAGCAAACACTGAAGCTTTCTTT. Its translation is CASSFQGTANTEAFF. The complete variable domain, with remaining parts taken from reference TRBV11-2 and TRBJ1-1, reads EAGVAQSPRYKIIEKRQSVAFWCNPISGHATLYWYQQILGQGPKLLIQFQNNGVVDDSQLPKDRFSAERLKGVDSTLKIQPAKLEDSAVYLCASSFQGTANTEAFFGQGTRLTVV.